This T cell receptor beta chain emerged from a study of blood T cell repertoires in COVID-19. Study in general: Nucleic acid was either cDNA or gDNA, and it came from T cells, B-cell-depleted T cells, or PBMCs.

Authors' data handling: Estimated nucleated cell counts came from reference gene primer amplification. Libraries were prepared by immunoSEQ multiplex PCR; TCRdb keeps only in-frame clonotypes and omits some of them. That table is the source of V, J and clone size, and D and trimming were worked out from the DNA. This sample has about 120,000 clones, with around 85% found just once. The CDR3 is 15 amino acids. J gave up 4 bases and V 3 bases, and 3 bases lay outside the gene matches. Per germline, CDR1 MNHEY and CDR2 SMNVEV (reference sequence). The clonotype was recovered from a man aged 60 to 69 with acute or convalescent COVID-19. The sample consisted of peripheral blood. The chain carries TRBV27 and TRBJ2-1, with 10 nucleotides matching TRBD1. Here the CDR3 DNA reads TGTGCCAGCAGTTTCAGGACAGGGGGTTACAATGAGCAGTTCTTC. It codes for CASSFRTGGYNEQFF.